This TCR beta chain is drawn from a study of siplizumab effects on memory and regulatory T cells. Data came from immunoSEQ multiplex PCR; TCRdb stores just in-frame clones and leaves some out. The sample comprises tens of thousands of clones, over 80% of which are singletons, and approximately 4% rests with the top ten. Study results and caveats: It was not possible to assign a naive or memory phenotype to roughly 75-97% of proliferating CD4+ or CD8+ clones. Proliferating siplizumab-culture Tregs lacked confirmation of suppressive function. Alloreactive sequences that could be traced to unstimulated CD4+ memory cells showed a significant reduction under siplizumab.

On this clone itself: Its specificity is unknown.

CDR3 length: 15 residues. The receptor's source is a human donor in good health. V and J are TRBV21-1 and TRBJ2-5; the D call TRBD1 from the table was never checked on the DNA. TRBV21-1 constitutes a pseudogene. Sequencing was performed on memory CD4+ T cells sorted from blood. The CDR3 reads CASNPGQTDQETQYF. The CDR3 DNA reads as TGTGCCAGCAACCCGGGACAGACGGACCAAGAGACCCAGTACTTC.